The 32 T cell receptor beta chains reported below all come from one sample, sequenced in a study of control samples from healthy donors and cancer patients. TCRdb keeps only in-frame clones here, not all; method: immunoSEQ multiplex PCR. Found here are 190,000 or so clones, approximately 92% of them singletons; the top ten hold over 1.3%. Material for sequencing was blood. All receptors derive from a man aged 18 to 30 in good health.

The rearrangement uses TRBV6-1 and TRBJ2-3; 13 bases align to TRBD2. CDR1 MNHNS and CDR2 SASEGT come from the germline V gene. This CDR3 is built from 19 residues. J gave up 4 bases and V 3 bases, and 13 bases lay outside the gene matches. The DNA of the CDR3 is TGTGCCAGCAGTGAGCGGTTTTATACTAGCGGGGGGGCCGCAGATACGCAGTATTTT. Encoded protein: CASSERFYTSGGAADTQYF.

On this clone: The same CDR3 can be traced to other DNA sequences in this sample. This chain links TRBV12-3 or TRBV12-4 with TRBJ2-3, with no clear D. V was clipped by 6 bases and J by 0 bases, with 4 bases between them. CDR3 size: 12 residues. CDR3 region: CASSFSTDTQYF. CDR3 DNA sequence: TGTGCCAGCAGCTTTAGCACAGATACGCAGTATTTT.

CDR3 DNA: TGTGCCAGCAGCCAAGATCAAAACGGGGGCCATACGGGAACGTTCTTC. Its protein product is CASSQDQNGGHTGTFF. The chain uses TRBV4-2 and TRBJ2-1; D possibly matches TRBD1 or TRBD2 (6 bases each). Germline-derived CDR1 and CDR2 are LGHNA and YNFKEQ. Between the trimmed V and J ends, which lost 0 bases and 15 bases, there was a span of 24 bases. This CDR3 spans 16 amino acids.

The chain uses TRBV24-1 and TRBJ1-4; D remains ambiguous. This CDR3 comprises 15 residues. From germline, CDR1 is KGHDR and CDR2 SFDVKD. V lost 0 bases to trimming and J lost 5 bases, with 9 bases between them. DNA for the CDR3: TGTGCCACCAGTGATTTGGGGAGGGAGAATGAAAAACTGTTTTTT. The encoded protein is CATSDLGRENEKLFF.

The J gene is TRBJ2-3, the V gene TRBV6-7; 7 bases align to TRBD1. Being an ORF, TRBV6-7 has a function that is uncertain. CDR3 length: 18 amino acids. The V gene end was trimmed by 0 bases and the J gene end by 2 bases; junction bases not matched to a gene: 11. Written as DNA, the CDR3 is TGTGCCAGCAGTTACTCCCCTCGACAGGGCTCAGACACAGATACGCAGTATTTT. Protein product: CASSYSPRQGSDTDTQYF.

This chain uses TRBV5-8 with TRBJ1-2; perhaps TRBD1 as D (5 bases). Trimming left V 4 bases short and J 2 bases short, with 9 bases between. Germline V CDR1 and CDR2: SGHTS, YDEGEE. The CDR3 has 13 residues. The CDR3 here is CASSLQENYGYTF. The CDR3 DNA follows: TGTGCCAGCAGCCTACAGGAGAACTATGGCTACACCTTC.

The rearrangement joins TRBV6-5 to TRBJ1-6; maybe TRBD1 (5 bases). Per germline, CDR1 MNHEY and CDR2 SVGAGI. Trimming cost V 5 bases and J 10 bases, with 18 bases left between them. This CDR3 spans 15 amino acids. CDR3 sequence: CASSPRQPLLSPLHF. The CDR3 nucleotides read TGTGCCAGCAGTCCCAGACAGCCCCTACTCTCACCCCTCCACTTT.

The V gene is TRBV21-1, the J gene TRBJ1-3. TRBV21-1 is labeled a pseudogene. The CDR3 is made up of 16 amino acids. The CDR3 nucleotides are TGTGCCAGCAGCAATTGGGACCGAAGCTCTGGAAACACCATATATTTT. Amino acid sequence: CASSNWDRSSGNTIYF.

The chain uses TRBV24-1 and TRBJ2-3, with D perhaps matching TRBD2 (5 bases). Germline V gives CDR1 KGHDR, CDR2 SFDVKD. The germline V and J ends were trimmed by 4 bases and 2 bases, with 12 bases remaining between them. This CDR3 is 15 amino acids long. CDR3 coding DNA: TGTGCCACCAGTGAGTCCGGAGGTCTCACAGATACGCAGTATTTT. It translates to CATSESGGLTDTQYF.

The chain is built from TRBV28 and TRBJ2-2; either TRBD1 or TRBD2 may fit D (5 bases each). The germline V gene has CDR1 MDHEN and CDR2 SYDVKM. This CDR3 contains 13 residues. Trimming stripped 7 bases from V and 8 bases from J, with 14 bases between. The CDR3 here is CASMGVRGGELFF. CDR3 DNA sequence: TGTGCCAGCATGGGGGTCCGGGGAGGGGAGCTGTTTTTT. The whole variable domain, filled in from reference TRBV28 and TRBJ2-2, reads DVKVTQSSRYLVKRTGEKVFLECVQDMDHENMFWYRQDPGLGLRLIYFSYDVKMKEKGDIPEGYSVSREKKERFSLILESASTNQTSMYLCASMGVRGGELFFGEGSRLTVL.

The chain carries TRBV11-3 and TRBJ2-3; 9 bases map to TRBD1. CDR3 length equals 13 residues. V gave up 9 bases and J gave up 4 bases; unmatched junction bases: 5. Germline V gene sequence: CDR1 SGHNT, CDR2 YENEEA. The CDR3 here is CASKGQGPDTQYF. As DNA, the CDR3 is TGTGCCAGTAAGGGACAGGGTCCAGATACGCAGTATTTT.

The chain recombines TRBV5-1 with TRBJ1-6; the match to TRBD1 covers 9 bases. V shed 3 bases, J shed 9 bases, and the junction held 7 bases outside the gene matches. There are 15 residues in the CDR3. The germline CDR1 and CDR2 sequences are SGHRS and YFSETQ. The CDR3 sequence: CASSWGQGGGSPLHF. CDR3 sequence (DNA): TGCGCCAGCAGCTGGGGACAGGGCGGGGGTTCACCCCTCCACTTT.

This chain uses TRBV12-3 or TRBV12-4 with TRBJ2-3, with D perhaps given as TRBD1 or TRBD2 (5 bases each). The CDR3 is 13 amino acids. V lost 0 bases and J 7 bases, leaving 8 bases between the germline ends. CDR3 sequence reads: CASSLAWGNTQYF. For the CDR3, the DNA is TGTGCCAGCAGTTTAGCGTGGGGGAATACGCAGTATTTT.

The V and J genes are TRBV13 and TRBJ2-5; D possibly uses TRBD1 or TRBD2 (5 bases each). The germline V and J ends were trimmed by 6 bases and 9 bases, with 20 bases remaining between them. The CDR3 extends over 14 amino acids. From germline, CDR1 is PRHDT and CDR2 FYEKMQ (reference sequence). CDR3 nucleotides: TGTGCCAGCAGTAGCGCTGCCCTGGAAGGGGCCCAGTACTTC. Residues: CASSSAALEGAQYF.

The chain combines TRBV27 with TRBJ2-1; no clear D gene. CDR1 and CDR2 from the germline V gene are MNHEY and SMNVEV (reference sequence). CDR3 length: 13 residues. V was trimmed by 6 bases and J by 3 bases, leaving 9 bases between them. For the CDR3, the DNA is TGTGCCAGCAGCCTTTCCCTCTACAATGAGCAGTTCTTC. Amino acids: CASSLSLYNEQFF.

The chain links TRBV3-1 (or the pseudogene TRBV3-2) to TRBJ2-7, with a weak D call TRBD2 (6 bases). Germline loops: CDR1 LGHDT, CDR2 YNNKEL (reference sequence). Trimming removed 6 bases from V and 1 base from J, with 16 bases in between. This CDR3 contains 15 residues. The CDR3 nucleotides read TGTGCCAGCAGTCCCTCCCTAGCGACTTCCTACGAGCAGTACTTC. The encoded protein is CASSPSLATSYEQYF.

The genes are TRBV19 and TRBJ1-4; 7 positions match TRBD1. CDR3 length equals 14 residues. The J segment lost 7 bases and the V segment lost 4 bases, leaving 6 bases of the junction unmatched. CDR1 is LNHDA, CDR2 SQIVND, per germline (reference sequence). The CDR3 DNA follows: TGTGCCAGTAGTAGAGGGGGCGGGGGTGAAAAACTGTTTTTT. Amino acids: CASSRGGGGEKLFF.

CDR3 DNA: TGTGCCAGCAGCACTACAGGGGGCACCTATAATTCACCCCTCCACTTT. The encoded protein is CASSTTGGTYNSPLHF. The chain joins TRBV7-3 to TRBJ1-6; TRBD1 agrees at 9 bases. CDR1 SGHTA and CDR2 FQGTGA come from the germline V gene. This CDR3 is 16 amino acids long. V lost 5 bases and J lost 2; bases outside the gene matches: 4.

The chain links TRBV7-9 to TRBJ2-7; D is possibly TRBD2 (6 bases). This CDR3 is built from 12 residues. Trimming removed 3 bases at V and 7 bases at J, with 10 bases between. CDR1 SEHNR and CDR2 FQNEAQ come from the germline V gene (reference sequence). Here the CDR3 DNA reads TGTGCCAGCAGCTTTTCGGGGGTGGAGCAGTACTTC. This gives the protein CASSFSGVEQYF.

This chain links TRBV30 with TRBJ1-1; D is undetermined. The V and J ends lost 1 base and 0 bases respectively, with 6 bases between them. The length of the CDR3 is 13 residues. CDR1 is GTSNPN and CDR2 is SVGIG in the germline V gene (reference sequence). CDR3 nucleotide sequence: TGTGCCTGGAGTGATGAGATGAACACTGAAGCTTTCTTT. Residues: CAWSDEMNTEAFF.

The chain couples TRBV11-2 to TRBJ2-1, with TRBD2 identical over 12 bases. The CDR3 spans 17 residues. The V segment lost 5 bases and the J segment 3 bases; nucleotides outside the gene matches: 8. Per the germline V gene, CDR1 is SGHAT and CDR2 is FQNNGV. The CDR3 coding sequence is TGTGCCAGCAGCATCACTAGCGGGGGGCTCCTCTACAATGAGCAGTTCTTC. Its protein product is CASSITSGGLLYNEQFF.

This sequence joins TRBV9 and TRBJ2-2; D unresolved. CDR3 length: 12 residues. CDR1 is SGDLS and CDR2 is YYNGEE in the germline V gene. Trimming took off 3 bases at V and 1 base at J, with 1 base between the two ends. The CDR3 DNA follows: TGTGCCAGCAGCGGGAACACCGGGGAGCTGTTTTTT. This sequence encodes CASSGNTGELFF.

Concerning this clone itself: The same CDR3 arises from other DNA sequences in this sample as well. CDR3 DNA sequence: TGTGCTAGTGGTTTTGGTAGCAATCAGCCCCAGCATTTT. Translated: CASGFGSNQPQHF. The chain joins TRBV12-5 to TRBJ1-5; D is unclear. The CDR3 spans 13 residues. Trimming shortened V by 3 bases and J by 0 bases, and 3 bases separated the two germline ends. Per germline, CDR1 LGHNT and CDR2 FRNRAP.

The V and J genes are TRBV9 and TRBJ1-6; tentative D call: TRBD1 (5 bases). This CDR3 region has 16 residues. Germline assignment: CDR1 SGDLS and CDR2 YYNGEE. Deletions cut 0 bases from V and 5 bases from J, with 12 bases between. CDR3 nucleotides: TGTGCCAGCAGCGTAGAGGCAGGGAGGGATAATTCACCCCTCCACTTT. Translated, it gives CASSVEAGRDNSPLHF.

V and J are TRBV20-1 and TRBJ2-7, with unresolved D. V was shortened by 4 bases and J by 6 bases, with 10 bases between the two germline ends. This CDR3 spans 11 amino acids. The germline CDR1 and CDR2 sequences are DFQATT and SNEGSKA (reference sequence). The CDR3 here is CSAKPGTEQYF. For the CDR3, the DNA is TGCAGTGCTAAACCTGGTACCGAGCAGTACTTC.

The J gene is TRBJ2-1, the V gene TRBV19; D ambiguous. CDR1 and CDR2 (germline): LNHDA, SQIVND (reference sequence). The CDR3 is made up of 14 amino acids. With 3 bases removed from V and 1 base from J, the gap between germline ends came to 7 bases. CDR3 DNA: TGTGCCAGTAGTATTCTAGATTCCTACAATGAGCAGTTCTTC. This gives the protein CASSILDSYNEQFF.

The V and J genes are TRBV7-9 and TRBJ2-5; TRBD1 agrees at 9 bases. CDR3 length: 14 residues. V was clipped by 6 bases and J by 2 bases; unmatched bases: 4. Germline lookup yields CDR1 SEHNR and CDR2 FQNEAQ (reference sequence). The CDR3 sequence is CASRHRGPQETQYF. CDR3 coding DNA: TGTGCCAGCAGGCACAGGGGGCCGCAAGAGACCCAGTACTTC.

This clone was seen once. V gene TRBV10-3 combines with J gene TRBJ2-1; D may match TRBD1 or TRBD2 (5 bases each). Between the trimmed V and J ends, which lost 8 bases and 5 bases, there was a span of 16 bases. CDR3 length: 14 amino acids. In germline, CDR1 is ENHRY, CDR2 SYGVKD. This CDR3 is CAIREGEPNNEQFF. In DNA form, the CDR3 reads TGTGCCATCCGAGAAGGGGAGCCTAACAATGAGCAGTTCTTC.

This chain connects TRBV5-8 to TRBJ2-1; TRBD2 matches 13 bases. CDR3 length equals 14 residues. Trimming cost V 2 bases and J 8 bases; bases outside gene matches: 1. The germline gives CDR1 SGHTS, CDR2 YDEGEE. The DNA for the CDR3 is TGTGCCAGCAGCTTACTAGCGGGGGGGGATGAGCAGTTCTTC. Encoded protein: CASSLLAGGDEQFF.

V is TRBV20-1 and J is TRBJ1-1, with no clear D. Trimming stripped 4 bases from V and 4 bases from J, with 4 bases between. Germline lookup yields CDR1 DFQATT and CDR2 SNEGSKA (reference sequence). The length of the CDR3 is 10 residues. The CDR3 loop reads CSAISTEAFF. The CDR3 nucleotides are TGCAGTGCTATAAGCACTGAAGCTTTCTTT.

The V call is TRBV30, the J call TRBJ2-2, with a possible D match to TRBD2 (5 bases). This CDR3 comprises 14 residues. Germline V lookup: CDR1 GTSNPN, CDR2 SVGIG (reference sequence). The V and J ends lost 0 bases and 4 bases respectively, with 9 bases between them. CDR3 residues: CAWSVTGITGELFF. Here the CDR3 DNA reads TGTGCCTGGAGTGTAACGGGGATCACCGGGGAGCTGTTTTTT.

This rearrangement joins TRBV5-3 to TRBJ1-5; TRBD1 is a possible D gene (5 bases). TRBV5-3 is recorded as an ORF, its role being uncertain. Trimming removed 0 bases at V and 5 bases at J, with 15 bases between. The CDR3 extends over 16 amino acids. The CDR3, as DNA: TGTGCCAGAAGCTTGGCCTGCAGGGAAGGGGATCAGCCCCAGCATTTT. Its protein is CARSLACREGDQPQHF.